The text below deals with one TCR beta chain. The data were taken from a study of PD-L1 blockade in urothelial cancer. The assay was immunoSEQ multiplex PCR, and TCRdb's table has in-frame clones only and misses some. Among over 65,000 clones, 85% to 90% were seen once, and the ten largest hold 4.5%. The CDR3 is 14 residues long. The V end was cut by 4 bases, the J end by 0 bases, with 9 bases between. The germline CDR1 and CDR2 sequences are MNHNS and SASEGT. The time point was: pretreatment peripheral blood. The V call is TRBV6-1, the J call TRBJ2-5, with a possible D match to TRBD1 (5 bases). This receptor was taken from a man aged 70 or older with urothelial cancer. The specimen was PBMCs, collected around atezolizumab (anti-PD-L1) treatment. In DNA, the CDR3 is TGTGCCAGCAGTGGGGGCAGTCACCAAGAGACCCAGTACTTC. This sequence encodes CASSGGSHQETQYF.